The rows below give T cell receptor beta chains drawn from one sample of a study of tumor-infiltrating lymphocytes in primary liver carcinoma. TCRdb ran MiXCR on the multiplex PCR reads and lists one entry per CDR3 protein. The table includes approximately 330,000 distinct CDR3 sequences, less than 65% detected once. The sequenced sample consisted of peripheral blood. The receptors shown here come from a man aged 40-55 years with primary liver carcinoma and hepatitis B virus infection. CDR3s include the opening cysteine and the closing phenylalanine or tryptophan. The order of the fields is clone size, V gene, CDR3 protein. Not every row has a clone size; where given, it reads once, few, many or a size class.

size: NA; V: TRBV11-3; CDR3: CASRLGGNTCELFF
size: once; V: TRBV28; CDR3: CASTPSGAGKETQYF
size: many; V: TRBV10-2; CDR3: CASESGRANEQFF
size: NA; V: TRBV6-1; CDR3: CASNALVGAQETQYF
size: few; V: TRBV12-3/TRBV12-4; CDR3: CASSSFSGSAGEQFF
size: NA; V: TRBV18; CDR3: CASSPGLNQPQHF
size: NA; V: TRBV6-6; CDR3: CATKRQGADTQYF
size: NA; V: TRBV6-1; CDR3: CASSEGGGTEGLFF
size: many; V: TRBV6-2/TRBV6-3; CDR3: CASRPNGGRLYEQYF
size: NA; V: TRBV30; CDR3: CAWSVGQITDTHYF
size: NA; V: TRBV6-6; CDR3: CASSYTRDSQETQYF
size: many; V: TRBV12-3/TRBV12-4; CDR3: CASSFPTTDTQYF
size: NA; V: TRBV28; CDR3: CASSRGGAKEAFF
size: NA; V: TRBV11-3; CDR3: CASSPRAPDMQYF
size: many; V: TRBV11-2; CDR3: CASSSGTVYEQYF
size: NA; V: TRBV11-2; CDR3: CAGIPQITGELFF
size: many; V: TRBV6-2/TRBV6-3; CDR3: CASSYPSRHNEQFF
size: NA; V: TRBV4-3; CDR3: CASSQNRGGVGSNEQFF
size: NA; V: TRBV11-1; CDR3: CASSTRQDSTYEQYF
size: NA; V: TRBV4-3; CDR3: CGSSQAVGLGLQETQYF
size: NA; V: TRBV11-2; CDR3: CASILSVPTVNGLRYDEQFF
size: many; V: TRBV11-2; CDR3: CASSLDTRGTQYF
size: many; V: TRBV6-5; CDR3: CASSYSGGEGSSPLHF
size: NA; V: TRBV4-1; CDR3: CARSQGLAGGTEAQYF
size: few; V: TRBV4-1; CDR3: CASSQEGASLPYEQYF
size: NA; V: TRBV6-4; CDR3: CATSERGSEDEQFF
size: NA; V: TRBV12-3/TRBV12-4; CDR3: CASSFRRRLNTEEMFF
size: few; V: TRBV5-1; CDR3: CASSLVFTSGREQFF
size: once; V: TRBV7-3; CDR3: CASSPGSHYGYTF
size: NA; V: TRBV11-2; CDR3: CVSSISGTSYNEQFF
size: few; V: TRBV6-2/TRBV6-3; CDR3: CASSYYLGLNPNQPQHF
size: NA; V: TRBV29-1; CDR3: CGVRRLSTEAFF
size: NA; V: TRBV5-1; CDR3: CASSPLQGALREQFF
size: NA; V: TRBV29-1; CDR3: CSVHTSLRGNGQFF
size: few; V: TRBV24-1; CDR3: CATSDTRTGANEQFF
size: many; V: TRBV6-6; CDR3: CASSSNRDSLSNQPQHF
size: once; V: TRBV11-2; CDR3: CSSSFGTGVAETFF
size: NA; V: TRBV11-2; CDR3: CVSSLESLHEQYF
size: NA; V: TRBV11-2; CDR3: CASSSLLAEVPDTQYF
size: few; V: TRBV11-2; CDR3: CASSHPRGRARYEQYF
size: few; V: TRBV5-4; CDR3: CASTLAGGGDTQYF
size: many; V: TRBV6-5; CDR3: CASSRDRGHEQFF
size: few; V: TRBV5-1; CDR3: CASGRAGQRETQYF
size: few; V: TRBV7-9; CDR3: CASSLDVGINYGYTF
size: few; V: TRBV6-1; CDR3: CASNDYGIYGYTF
size: NA; V: TRBV13; CDR3: CASSLSGRADYDQYF
size: once; V: TRBV28; CDR3: CASSPGTGFDEQLF